These 26 T cell receptor beta chains share one sample of origin, sequenced in a study of cytomegalovirus exposure and HLA in healthy donors. The assay was immunoSEQ multiplex PCR, and TCRdb's table has in-frame clones only and misses some. The table shows about 130,000 clones, with about 90% occurring only once. The sequenced sample was PBMCs. These receptors originate from a woman in her 30s in good health and CMV-seropositive.

V is TRBV5-1 and J is TRBJ1-3; the match to TRBD1 covers 9 bases. The trim removed 0 bases at V and 11 bases at J, leaving 9 bases unmatched. CDR1 is SGHRS and CDR2 is YFSETQ in the germline V gene. This CDR3 is built from 15 residues. The CDR3 loop reads CASSLGSDRGRPIYF. The CDR3, as DNA: TGCGCCAGCAGCTTGGGGTCGGACAGGGGACGCCCCATATATTTT.

V and J are TRBV7-6 and TRBJ2-3; 13 positions agree with TRBD2. CDR1 and CDR2 (germline): SGHVS, FNYEAQ. Trimming took 4 bases from V and 3 from J; bases not matched to a gene: 22. The CDR3 spans 22 residues. The CDR3 DNA is TGTGCCAGCAGCTCCCGAATAAGATTTACTAGCGGGAGGGCCTCGTGGACAGATACGCAGTATTTT. Its protein is CASSSRIRFTSGRASWTDTQYF.

V usage is TRBV11-2 and J usage is TRBJ2-1, with D perhaps TRBD1 (6 bases). CDR3 length: 19 amino acids. V lost 0 bases and J lost 5, with 23 bases in between. The germline CDR1 and CDR2 sequences are SGHAT and FQNNGV. The CDR3 here is CASSLEHLGVDRRHNEQFF. CDR3 DNA: TGTGCCAGCAGCTTAGAGCACTTGGGGGTCGACAGGAGGCACAATGAGCAGTTCTTC.

CDR3 loop: CASSPTSGRTGELFF. The CDR3 DNA is TGCGCCAGCAGCCCGACTAGCGGGAGGACCGGGGAGCTGTTTTTT. V gene TRBV4-1 combines with J gene TRBJ2-2; 13 bases match TRBD2. V was clipped by 4 bases and J by 5 bases; unmatched bases: 1. The CDR3 runs 15 residues. Germline V gene data show CDR1 as MGHRA and CDR2 as YSYEKL.

J is TRBJ2-5 and V is TRBV2, with D possibly being TRBD2 (5 bases). Trimming removed 4 bases at V and 5 bases at J, with 17 bases between. This CDR3 is 15 amino acids long. The germline gives CDR1 SNHLY, CDR2 FYNNEI. CDR3 protein: CASSVFEGIGETQYF. DNA for the CDR3: TGTGCCAGCAGTGTATTTGAGGGTATAGGTGAGACCCAGTACTTC.

The gene calls are TRBV7-2 and TRBJ1-5, with D possibly being TRBD1 (5 bases). Germline-derived CDR1 and CDR2 are SGHTA and FQGNSA. Trimming pared 1 base from V and 6 bases from J, leaving 10 bases between. The CDR3 totals 14 residues. CDR3 in amino acids: CASSLGGAGQPQHF. CDR3 DNA sequence: TGTGCCAGCAGCTTAGGGGGCGCTGGTCAGCCCCAGCATTTT.

The chain has TRBV7-2 and TRBJ2-7; 13 positions match TRBD2. The CDR3 has 14 amino acids. CDR1 and CDR2 from the germline V gene are SGHTA and FQGNSA. V lost 5 bases to trimming and J lost 5 bases; unmatched junction nucleotides: 3. The CDR3 coding sequence is TGTGCCAGCAGCAAAGGACTAGCGGGAGACGAGCAGTACTTC. Encoded protein: CASSKGLAGDEQYF.

The V and J genes are TRBV14 and TRBJ2-5; 9 positions agree with TRBD1. CDR3 size: 16 residues. V shed 3 bases, J shed 2 bases, and the junction held 7 bases outside the gene matches. The V gene's germline CDR1 is SGHDN and CDR2 FVKESK. CDR3 nucleotide sequence: TGTGCCAGCAGCCAGGGGGACAGGGACGTTCAAGAGACCCAGTACTTC. This encodes CASSQGDRDVQETQYF.

As regards this clone: The junction departs from germline at one end; a sequencing error may be responsible. In DNA form, the CDR3 reads TGTGCTAGCAGCTTAGACGGGACAGCCGCCGAGCAGTACTTC. Encoded protein: CASSLDGTAAEQYF. The rearrangement joins TRBV7-7 to TRBJ2-7; 7 bases agree with TRBD1. Germline V gives CDR1 SSHAT, CDR2 FNYEAQ (reference sequence). The CDR3 spans 14 residues. Combining the CDR3 with reference TRBV7-7 and TRBJ2-7 gives the whole variable domain GAGVSQSPRYKVTKRGQDVTLRCDPISSHATLYWYQQALGQGPEFLTYFNYEAQPDKSGLPSDRFSAERPEGSISTLTIQRTEQRDSAMYRCASSLDGTAAEQYFGPGTRLTVT.

This rearrangement joins TRBV10-3 to TRBJ2-7, with D unclear. The CDR3 is 13 residues long. Trimming shortened V by 8 bases and J by 5 bases, and 16 bases separated the two germline ends. Germline CDR1 ENHRY, CDR2 SYGVKD. The CDR3 region is CAIRPYPDNEQYF. The CDR3 bases are TGTGCCATCCGCCCTTATCCAGACAACGAGCAGTACTTC.

The chain uses TRBV7-2 and TRBJ2-1, with 11 bases matching TRBD2. Germline V gene data show CDR1 as SGHTA and CDR2 as FQGNSA. This CDR3 comprises 15 residues. With 3 bases clipped from V and 4 bases from J, the junction kept 2 bases outside the gene matches. CDR3 region: CASSLTSGIYNEQFF. Written as DNA, the CDR3 is TGTGCCAGCAGCTTGACTAGCGGGATTTACAATGAGCAGTTCTTC.

CDR3 sequence: CASSSNLAGPYEQYF. CDR3 nucleotides: TGTGCCAGCAGCTCGAATCTAGCGGGACCTTACGAGCAGTACTTC. The rearrangement joins TRBV7-2 to TRBJ2-7; 9 bases match TRBD2. There are 15 residues in the CDR3. With V trimmed by 4 bases and J by 4 bases, 8 bases remained unmatched. Germline loops: CDR1 SGHTA, CDR2 FQGNSA.

The genes are TRBV18 and TRBJ1-2; no clear D gene. Germline CDR1 KGHSH, CDR2 LQKENI. This CDR3 has 14 amino acids. The ends were cut back, 6 bases at V and 2 bases at J, with 13 bases in the middle. CDR3 DNA: TGTGCCAGCTCTCGAAACGCACAGAACTATGGCTACACCTTC. This codes for CASSRNAQNYGYTF.

The chain employs TRBV10-3 and TRBJ2-2; perhaps TRBD1 as D (5 bases). Trimming cost V 8 bases and J 4 bases, with 20 bases left between them. CDR1 is ENHRY and CDR2 is SYGVKD in the germline V gene. CDR3 length: 16 amino acids. The CDR3 coding sequence is TGTGCCATCGGGCCGGAGTCACAGGCTAGCACCGGGGAGCTGTTTTTT. Its protein product is CAIGPESQASTGELFF.

The rearrangement uses TRBV7-2 and TRBJ1-2; tentative D call: TRBD1 (5 bases). The CDR3 has 18 residues. Germline V lookup: CDR1 SGHTA, CDR2 FQGNSA. V shed 1 base and J shed 13 bases, with 31 bases lying between them. The CDR3 here is CASSLVSLQATSPLRGTF. The CDR3 bases are TGTGCCAGCAGCTTAGTAAGTTTACAGGCAACCTCCCCCCTCCGTGGCACCTTC.

This clone was observed once. The J gene is TRBJ2-5, the V gene TRBV5-1, with a weak D call TRBD2 (5 bases). Germline loops: CDR1 SGHRS, CDR2 YFSETQ. V was pared by 0 bases and J by 4 bases, with 7 bases between. The CDR3 runs 13 residues. CDR3 DNA: TGCGCCAGCAGCTTGGAAGCGGCAGAGACCCAGTACTTC. Residues: CASSLEAAETQYF. Based on the CDR3 plus reference TRBV5-1 and TRBJ2-5, the full variable domain is KAGVTQTPRYLIKTRGQQVTLSCSPISGHRSVSWYQQTPGQGLQFLFEYFSETQRNKGNFPGRFSGRQFSNSRSEMNVSTLELGDSALYLCASSLEAAETQYFGPGTRLLVL.

This sequence joins TRBV4-1 and TRBJ2-1, with D hard to call. The CDR3 has 16 amino acids. V lost 0 bases to trimming and J lost 4 bases, with 13 bases between them. Germline CDR1 reads MGHRA; CDR2 reads YSYEKL. CDR3 loop: CASSQDRVGPYNEQFF. The CDR3 DNA follows: TGCGCCAGCAGCCAAGATCGGGTCGGTCCTTACAATGAGCAGTTCTTC.

In DNA, the CDR3 is TGTGCCAGCAGCTGGGATAGGGACAGGGGGCCTCAAGAGCAGTACTTC. Translation: CASSWDRDRGPQEQYF. The chain is built from TRBV7-6 and TRBJ2-7; 12 nucleotides agree with TRBD1. This CDR3 has 16 amino acids. With 4 bases clipped from V and 7 bases from J, the junction kept 11 bases outside the gene matches. Germline V gene data show CDR1 as SGHVS and CDR2 as FNYEAQ.

V gene TRBV29-1 combines with J gene TRBJ2-7; 9 nucleotides align to TRBD1. V lost 7 bases, J lost 5 bases, and 15 bases stayed unmatched. Germline V gives CDR1 SQVTM, CDR2 ANQGSEA. CDR3 length equals 15 residues. The CDR3 region is CSALAGGTGTHEQYF. In DNA, the CDR3 is TGCAGCGCTCTAGCTGGGGGGACAGGGACCCACGAGCAGTACTTC.

The chain recombines TRBV27 with TRBJ2-1; D is perhaps TRBD1 (6 bases). This CDR3 is 14 amino acids long. V shed 5 bases and J shed 2 bases, with 10 bases lying between them. Germline lookup yields CDR1 MNHEY and CDR2 SMNVEV (reference sequence). CDR3 sequence: CASSGAGAYNEQFF. The CDR3 DNA sequence: TGTGCCAGCAGTGGGGCAGGGGCCTACAATGAGCAGTTCTTC.

This chain connects TRBV28 to TRBJ2-7, with 10 bases fitting TRBD2. The CDR3 extends over 17 amino acids. Trimming cost V 3 bases and J 2 bases; bases outside gene matches: 10. Germline CDR1 and CDR2: MDHEN and SYDVKM. The CDR3 nucleotides are TGTGCCAGCAGTTTGCCCCAACTAGCGGGGCGGACCTACGAGCAGTACTTC. Protein sequence: CASSLPQLAGRTYEQYF. Full variable domain (missing parts from reference TRBV28 and TRBJ2-7): DVKVTQSSRYLVKRTGEKVFLECVQDMDHENMFWYRQDPGLGLRLIYFSYDVKMKEKGDIPEGYSVSREKKERFSLILESASTNQTSMYLCASSLPQLAGRTYEQYFGPGTRLTVT.

The V and J genes are TRBV6-5 and TRBJ2-7; the match to TRBD2 covers 8 bases. Germline assignment: CDR1 MNHEY and CDR2 SVGAGI. With V trimmed by 0 bases and J by 6 bases, 7 bases remained unmatched. CDR3 size: 15 residues. CDR3 bases: TGTGCCAGCAGTTACTCGGTACTAGCGGCTTTCGAGCAGTACTTC. This encodes CASSYSVLAAFEQYF.

This clone appeared a single time. This chain links TRBV4-1 with TRBJ2-1, with 10 bases identical to TRBD1. Germline CDR1 reads MGHRA; CDR2 reads YSYEKL. This CDR3 has 16 amino acids. V was clipped by 0 bases and J by 7 bases; unmatched bases: 6. The CDR3 DNA reads TGCGCCAGCAGCCAAGATACGGGACAGGGGCAGAATGAGCAGTTCTTC. Protein: CASSQDTGQGQNEQFF.

The genes are TRBV28 and TRBJ2-4, with D perhaps matching TRBD2 (6 bases). This CDR3 is built from 15 residues. Trimming stripped 6 bases from V and 0 bases from J, with 12 bases between. CDR1 and CDR2 from the germline V gene are MDHEN and SYDVKM. The CDR3 nucleotides are TGTGCCAGCAGCCCGGGACTTCTAGCCAAAAACATTCAGTACTTC. Translated: CASSPGLLAKNIQYF. Full variable domain (remainder filled in from reference TRBV28 and TRBJ2-4): DVKVTQSSRYLVKRTGEKVFLECVQDMDHENMFWYRQDPGLGLRLIYFSYDVKMKEKGDIPEGYSVSREKKERFSLILESASTNQTSMYLCASSPGLLAKNIQYFGAGTRLSVL.

The chain has TRBV6-1 and TRBJ1-1; the D is unclear. The CDR3 has 13 amino acids. V lost 1 base to trimming and J lost 7 bases, with 10 bases between them. Germline V gives CDR1 MNHNS, CDR2 SASEGT. The CDR3 DNA sequence: TGTGCCAGCAGTGAAGTATGGAGGGTTGAAGCTTTCTTT. Translation gives CASSEVWRVEAFF.

The chain has TRBV7-3 and TRBJ2-1, with a possible D match to TRBD2 (6 bases). Trimming removed 6 bases at V and 4 bases at J, with 19 bases between. The CDR3 covers 16 residues. Germline V CDR1 and CDR2: SGHTA, FQGTGA. The CDR3, as DNA: TGTGCCAGCAGTCTTCCCGGGACGCGGGGATACAATGAGCAGTTCTTC. Translating it yields CASSLPGTRGYNEQFF.